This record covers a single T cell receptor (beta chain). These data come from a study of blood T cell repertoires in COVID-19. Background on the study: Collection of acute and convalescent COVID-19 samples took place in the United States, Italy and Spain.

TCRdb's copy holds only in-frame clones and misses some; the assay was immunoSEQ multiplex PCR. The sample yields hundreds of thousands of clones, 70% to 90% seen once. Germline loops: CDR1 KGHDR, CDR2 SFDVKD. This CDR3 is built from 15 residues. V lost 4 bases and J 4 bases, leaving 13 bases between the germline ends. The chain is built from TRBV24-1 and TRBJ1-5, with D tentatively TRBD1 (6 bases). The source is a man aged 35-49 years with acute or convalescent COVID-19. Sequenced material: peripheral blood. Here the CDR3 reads CATSEKDSGNQPQHF. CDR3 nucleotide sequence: TGTGCCACCAGTGAGAAGGACAGTGGAAATCAGCCCCAGCATTTT.